This record concerns one T cell receptor beta chain sequence. Its specificity is unknown. Investigators amplified TCR beta CDR3 regions from RNA transcripts. Investigators did first-round RT-PCR with HTBI primers, then second-round multiplex PCR. Via MiXCR, TCRdb re-called the multiplex PCR reads, giving one row per CDR3 protein. In the table there are about 39,000 distinct CDR3 sequences, roughly 50% of which are singletons. The CDR3 runs 16 residues. The V and J ends lost 7 bases and 0 bases respectively, with 19 bases between them. CDR1 and CDR2 (germline): DFQATT, SNEGSKA (reference sequence). The sample comes from a study of Graves' ophthalmopathy and Graves' hyperthyroidism. Study-wide results and limits: In blood appeared most of the expanded thyroid clonotypes whose frequency exceeded 0.001.

The TCR was taken from an adult woman with stable Graves' hyperthyroidism. The sample comprised peripheral blood. The chain employs TRBV20-1 and TRBJ2-1, with D possibly being TRBD2 (6 bases). CDR3 loop: CSVQNPAGLSYNEQFF. The CDR3 DNA follows: TGCAGTGTTCAGAATCCGGCGGGGCTCTCCTACAATGAGCAGTTCTTC.